This TCR beta chain was found in a study of blood T cells in healthy people across ages. Whole-study context: With template switching, about one barcoded beta molecule was captured per two T cells. Study results and caveats: Per million T cells, the diversity of TCR beta decreased roughly linearly as age advanced.

About this clonotype: Its antigen is not known.

A second PCR of 7 to 11 cycles used a sample-barcoded 5' primer and a J-beta primer mix. TCRdb redid the calling of the 5' RACE reads with MiXCR, one entry per CDR3 protein. Of just under 900,000 distinct CDR3 sequences in the sample, under 35% were seen once. This receptor was taken from an elderly woman in good health. The sample comprised blood.

CDR3 residues: CASSSPSTKGTEAFF. CDR3 nucleotide sequence: TGTGCCAGCAGTTCCCCGTCGACTAAGGGTACTGAAGCTTTCTTT. The rearrangement links TRBV6-2 or TRBV6-3 to TRBJ1-1; no definite D call. CDR3 length: 15 residues. Germline-derived CDR1 and CDR2 are MNHEY and SVGEGT. V lost 4 bases and J lost 5, with 17 bases in between.